Listed here is a single T cell receptor beta chain. Germline V gene sequence: CDR1 MGHRA, CDR2 YSYEKL. V lost 0 bases, J lost 0 bases, and 17 bases lay in between. The CDR3 has 18 amino acids. The data derive from a study of ipilimumab plus nivolumab after autologous stem cell transplantation. The method was immunoSEQ multiplex PCR; TCRdb's version includes in-frame clones alone and lacks a portion of them. The table includes 37,000 or so clones, about 92% detected once. The receptor comes from a male donor with multiple myeloma. The V gene is TRBV4-1, the J gene TRBJ1-2, with D unclear. Sample: PBMCs, taken in a trial of ipilimumab plus nivolumab as post-transplant consolidation. CDR3 sequence reads: CASSQDLFGRSANYGYTF. The CDR3 DNA reads as TGCGCCAGCAGCCAAGATTTGTTCGGACGGTCAGCTAACTATGGCTACACCTTC.